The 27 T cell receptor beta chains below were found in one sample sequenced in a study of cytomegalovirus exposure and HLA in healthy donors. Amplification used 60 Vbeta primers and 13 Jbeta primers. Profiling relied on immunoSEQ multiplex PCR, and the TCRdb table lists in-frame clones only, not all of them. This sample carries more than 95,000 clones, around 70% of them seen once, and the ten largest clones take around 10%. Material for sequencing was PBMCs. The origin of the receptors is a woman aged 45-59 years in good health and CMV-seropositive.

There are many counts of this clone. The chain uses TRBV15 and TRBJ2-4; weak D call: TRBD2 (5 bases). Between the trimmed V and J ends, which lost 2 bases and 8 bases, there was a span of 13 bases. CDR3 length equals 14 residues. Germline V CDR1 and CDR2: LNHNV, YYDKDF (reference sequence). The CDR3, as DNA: TGTGCCACCAGCAGATCTTCGTCGGAGGACATTCAGTACTTC. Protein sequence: CATSRSSSEDIQYF.

The CDR3 DNA reads as TGCGCCAGCAGCTTGGTGGGGGGGCGCGATTCACCCCTCCACTTT. Encoded protein: CASSLVGGRDSPLHF. J is TRBJ1-6 and V is TRBV5-1, with a weak D call TRBD1 (6 bases). This CDR3 contains 15 residues. V lost 0 bases to trimming and J lost 8 bases, with 12 bases between them. The germline V gene has CDR1 SGHRS and CDR2 YFSETQ.

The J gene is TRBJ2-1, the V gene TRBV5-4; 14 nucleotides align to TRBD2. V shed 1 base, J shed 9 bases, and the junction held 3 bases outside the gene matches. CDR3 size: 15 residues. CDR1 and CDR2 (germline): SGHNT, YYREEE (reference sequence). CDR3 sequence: CASSLMTSGGGEQFF. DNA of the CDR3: TGTGCCAGCAGCTTGATGACTAGCGGGGGGGGTGAGCAGTTCTTC.

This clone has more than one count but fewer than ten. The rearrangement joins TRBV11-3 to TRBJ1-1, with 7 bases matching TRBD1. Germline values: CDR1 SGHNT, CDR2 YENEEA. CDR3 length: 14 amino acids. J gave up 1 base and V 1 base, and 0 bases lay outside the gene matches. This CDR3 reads CASSLGQGNTEAFF. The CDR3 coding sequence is TGTGCCAGCAGCTTAGGACAGGGGAACACTGAAGCTTTCTTT.

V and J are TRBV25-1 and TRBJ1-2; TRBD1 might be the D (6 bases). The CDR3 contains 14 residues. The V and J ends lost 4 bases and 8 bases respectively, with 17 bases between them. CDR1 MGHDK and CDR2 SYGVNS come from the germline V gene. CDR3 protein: CASSVQGWGYGYTF. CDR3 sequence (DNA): TGTGCCAGCAGTGTACAGGGTTGGGGGTACGGCTACACCTTC.

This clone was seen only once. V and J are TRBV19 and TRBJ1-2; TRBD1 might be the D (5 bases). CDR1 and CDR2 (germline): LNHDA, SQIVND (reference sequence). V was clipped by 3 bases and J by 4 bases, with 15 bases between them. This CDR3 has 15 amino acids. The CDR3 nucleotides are TGTGCCAGTAGTATCGGTACAGGAGACATCTATGGCTACACCTTC. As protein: CASSIGTGDIYGYTF.

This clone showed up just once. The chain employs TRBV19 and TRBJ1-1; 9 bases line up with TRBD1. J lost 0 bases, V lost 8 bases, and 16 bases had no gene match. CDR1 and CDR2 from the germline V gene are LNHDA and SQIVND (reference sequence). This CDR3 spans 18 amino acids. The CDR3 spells CASFPIRTGAEMNTEAFF. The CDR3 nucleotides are TGTGCCAGTTTTCCCATAAGGACAGGGGCCGAGATGAACACTGAAGCTTTCTTT.

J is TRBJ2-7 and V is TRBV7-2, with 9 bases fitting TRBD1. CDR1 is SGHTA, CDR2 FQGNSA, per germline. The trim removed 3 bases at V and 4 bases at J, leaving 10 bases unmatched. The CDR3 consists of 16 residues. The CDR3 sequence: CASSLGQGLGKYEQYF. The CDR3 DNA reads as TGTGCCAGCAGCTTGGGACAGGGCCTCGGCAAGTACGAGCAGTACTTC.

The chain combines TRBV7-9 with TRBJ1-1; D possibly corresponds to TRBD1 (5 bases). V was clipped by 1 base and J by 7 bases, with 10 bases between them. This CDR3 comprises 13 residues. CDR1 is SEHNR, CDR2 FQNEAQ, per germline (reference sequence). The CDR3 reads CASSLGSQGEAFF. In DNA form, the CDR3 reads TGTGCCAGCAGCTTAGGAAGTCAGGGTGAAGCTTTCTTT.

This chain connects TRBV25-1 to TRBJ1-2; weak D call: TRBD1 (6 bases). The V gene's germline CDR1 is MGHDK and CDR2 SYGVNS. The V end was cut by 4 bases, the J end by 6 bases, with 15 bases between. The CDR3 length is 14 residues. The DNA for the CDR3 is TGTGCCAGCAGTGCGGGGCGGACAGAGGATGGCTACACCTTC. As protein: CASSAGRTEDGYTF.

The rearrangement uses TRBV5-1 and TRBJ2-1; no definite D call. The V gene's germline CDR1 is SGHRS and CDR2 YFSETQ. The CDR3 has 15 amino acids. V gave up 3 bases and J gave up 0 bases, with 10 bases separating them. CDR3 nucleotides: TGCGCCAGCAGCTCTTCGGTAAGCTCCTACAATGAGCAGTTCTTC. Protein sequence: CASSSSVSSYNEQFF.

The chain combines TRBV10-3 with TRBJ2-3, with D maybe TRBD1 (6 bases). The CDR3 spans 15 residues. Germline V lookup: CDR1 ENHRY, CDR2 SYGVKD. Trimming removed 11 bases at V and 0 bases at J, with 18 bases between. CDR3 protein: CAVGAGQFSTDTQYF. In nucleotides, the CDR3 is TGTGCCGTGGGAGCTGGACAGTTTAGCACAGATACGCAGTATTTT.

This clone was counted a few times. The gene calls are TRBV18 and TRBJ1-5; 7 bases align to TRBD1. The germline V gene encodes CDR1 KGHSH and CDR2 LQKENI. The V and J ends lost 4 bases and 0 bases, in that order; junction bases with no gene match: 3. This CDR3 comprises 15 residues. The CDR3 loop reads CASSRGQDSNQPQHF. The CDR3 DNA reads TGTGCCAGCTCACGCGGACAGGATAGCAATCAGCCCCAGCATTTT.

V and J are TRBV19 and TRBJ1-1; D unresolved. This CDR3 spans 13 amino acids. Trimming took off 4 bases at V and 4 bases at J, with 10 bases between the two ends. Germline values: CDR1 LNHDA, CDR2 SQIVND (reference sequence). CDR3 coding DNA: TGTGCCAGTAGTACATTAGGAGGCACTGAAGCTTTCTTT. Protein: CASSTLGGTEAFF.

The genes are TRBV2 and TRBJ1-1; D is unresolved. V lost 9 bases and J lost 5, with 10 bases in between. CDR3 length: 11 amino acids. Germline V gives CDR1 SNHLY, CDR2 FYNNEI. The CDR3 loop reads CASGLWTEAFF. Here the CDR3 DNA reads TGTGCCAGTGGGCTTTGGACTGAAGCTTTCTTT. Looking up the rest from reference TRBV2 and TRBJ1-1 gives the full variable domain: EPEVTQTPSHQVTQMGQEVILRCVPISNHLYFYWYRQILGQKVEFLVSFYNNEISEKSEIFDDQFSVERPDGSNFTLKIRSTKLEDSAMYFCASGLWTEAFFGQGTRLTVV.

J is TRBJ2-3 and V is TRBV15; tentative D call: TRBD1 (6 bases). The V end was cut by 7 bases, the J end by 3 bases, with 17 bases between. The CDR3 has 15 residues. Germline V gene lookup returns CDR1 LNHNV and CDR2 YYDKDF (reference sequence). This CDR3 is CATTQQGALTDTQYF. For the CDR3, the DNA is TGTGCCACCACGCAACAGGGAGCGCTGACAGATACGCAGTATTTT.

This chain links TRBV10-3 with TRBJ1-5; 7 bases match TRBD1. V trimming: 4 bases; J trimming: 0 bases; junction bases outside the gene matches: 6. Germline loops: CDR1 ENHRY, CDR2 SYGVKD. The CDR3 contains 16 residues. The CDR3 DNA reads TGTGCCATCAGTGCCTCAGGGGGGATTAGCAATCAGCCCCAGCATTTT. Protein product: CAISASGGISNQPQHF.

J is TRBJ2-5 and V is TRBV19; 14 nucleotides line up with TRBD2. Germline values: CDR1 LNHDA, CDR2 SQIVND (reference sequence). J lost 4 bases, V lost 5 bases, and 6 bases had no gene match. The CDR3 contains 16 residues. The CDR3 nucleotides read TGTGCCAGTAGTCTGACTAGCGGGAGGGCTGGAGAGACCCAGTACTTC. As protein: CASSLTSGRAGETQYF. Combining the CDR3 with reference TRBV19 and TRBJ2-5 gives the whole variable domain DGGITQSPKYLFRKEGQNVTLSCEQNLNHDAMYWYRQDPGQGLRLIYYSQIVNDFQKGDIAEGYSVSREKKESFPLTVTSAQKNPTAFYLCASSLTSGRAGETQYFGPGTRLLVL.

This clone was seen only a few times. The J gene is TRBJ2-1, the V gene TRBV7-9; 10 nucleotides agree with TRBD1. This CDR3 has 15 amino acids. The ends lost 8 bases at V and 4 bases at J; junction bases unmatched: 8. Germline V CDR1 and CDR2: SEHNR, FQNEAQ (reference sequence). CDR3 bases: TGTGCCAGCTTAACCGGGACAGGGGTTTACAATGAGCAGTTCTTC. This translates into CASLTGTGVYNEQFF.

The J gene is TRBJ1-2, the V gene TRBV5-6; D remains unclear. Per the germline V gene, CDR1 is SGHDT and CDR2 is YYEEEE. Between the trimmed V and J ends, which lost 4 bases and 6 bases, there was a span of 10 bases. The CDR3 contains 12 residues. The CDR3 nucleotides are TGTGCCAGCAGCCGGGGAGCGGATGGCTACACCTTC. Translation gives CASSRGADGYTF.

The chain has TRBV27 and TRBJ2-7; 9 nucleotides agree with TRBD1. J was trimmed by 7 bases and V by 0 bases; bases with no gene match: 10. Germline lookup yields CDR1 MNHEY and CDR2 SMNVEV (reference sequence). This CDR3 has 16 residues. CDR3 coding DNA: TGTGCCAGCAGTTTATCTCCACAGGGGGCAGGCGGGGAGCAGTACTTC. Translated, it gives CASSLSPQGAGGEQYF.

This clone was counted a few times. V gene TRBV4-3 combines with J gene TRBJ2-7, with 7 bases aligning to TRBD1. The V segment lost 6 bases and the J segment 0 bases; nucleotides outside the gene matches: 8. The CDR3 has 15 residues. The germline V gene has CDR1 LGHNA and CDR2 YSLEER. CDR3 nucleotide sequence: TGCGCCAGCAGTCGAGTTGGGGACAGCTCCTACGAGCAGTACTTC. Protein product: CASSRVGDSSYEQYF.

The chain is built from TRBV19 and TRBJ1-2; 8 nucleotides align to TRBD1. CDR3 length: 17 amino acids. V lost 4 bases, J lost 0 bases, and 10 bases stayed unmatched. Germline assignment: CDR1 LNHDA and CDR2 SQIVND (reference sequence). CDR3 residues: CASSRRTGQGTNYGYTF. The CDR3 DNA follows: TGTGCCAGTAGTAGGAGGACAGGGCAAGGCACTAACTATGGCTACACCTTC. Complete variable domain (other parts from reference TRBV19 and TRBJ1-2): DGGITQSPKYLFRKEGQNVTLSCEQNLNHDAMYWYRQDPGQGLRLIYYSQIVNDFQKGDIAEGYSVSREKKESFPLTVTSAQKNPTAFYLCASSRRTGQGTNYGYTFGSGTRLTVV.

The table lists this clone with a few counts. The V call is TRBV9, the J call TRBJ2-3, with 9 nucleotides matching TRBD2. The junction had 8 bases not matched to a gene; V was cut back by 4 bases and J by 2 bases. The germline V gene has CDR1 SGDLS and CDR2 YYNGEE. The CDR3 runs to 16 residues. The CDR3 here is CASSLRTSEYTDTQYF. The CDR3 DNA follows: TGTGCCAGCAGCCTTCGGACTAGCGAGTACACAGATACGCAGTATTTT.

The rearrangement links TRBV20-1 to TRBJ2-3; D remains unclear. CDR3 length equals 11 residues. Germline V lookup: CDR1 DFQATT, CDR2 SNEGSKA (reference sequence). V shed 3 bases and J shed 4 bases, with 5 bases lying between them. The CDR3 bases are TGCAGTGCTAGTCTCGCAGATACGCAGTATTTT. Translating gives CSASLADTQYF.

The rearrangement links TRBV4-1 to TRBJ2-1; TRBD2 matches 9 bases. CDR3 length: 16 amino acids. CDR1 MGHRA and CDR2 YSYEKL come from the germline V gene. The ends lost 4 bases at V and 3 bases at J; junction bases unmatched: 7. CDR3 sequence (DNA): TGCGCCAGCAGCCTCCGACTAGCGGCGAACTACAATGAGCAGTTCTTC. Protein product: CASSLRLAANYNEQFF.

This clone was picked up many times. CDR3 DNA sequence: TGCGCCAGCAGCCAAGCAGGGGTTCCCACTGAAGCTTTCTTT. Protein product: CASSQAGVPTEAFF. The J gene is TRBJ1-1, the V gene TRBV4-1, with a tentative D call TRBD1 (6 bases). The V end was cut by 1 base, the J end by 4 bases, with 10 bases between. Germline V lookup: CDR1 MGHRA, CDR2 YSYEKL. CDR3 length: 14 amino acids.